The 18 T cell receptor beta chains given below trace back to one sample, sequenced in a study of blood T cell repertoires in COVID-19. The repertoire was sequenced with immunoSEQ multiplex PCR; TCRdb's copy has only in-frame clones and lacks some. Of around 310,000 clones listed, 80% to 95% are singletons. Material for sequencing was peripheral blood. The receptors derive from a woman aged 25 to 39 with COVID-19, enrolled during active disease.

This chain connects TRBV28 to TRBJ2-3; 7 bases are a match to TRBD2. The CDR3 has 18 residues. Germline CDR1 and CDR2: MDHEN and SYDVKM. Trimming removed 2 bases from V and 0 bases from J; junction bases left unmatched: 11. The CDR3 coding sequence is TGTGCCAGCAGTTTAGGGGGGGAGAGCGGGACTAGCACAGATACGCAGTATTTT. This translates into CASSLGGESGTSTDTQYF.

The chain is built from TRBV3-1 (or the pseudogene TRBV3-2) and TRBJ2-5, with a weak D call TRBD2 (5 bases). Germline loops: CDR1 LGHDT, CDR2 YNNKEL (reference sequence). CDR3 length: 15 amino acids. The germline V and J ends were trimmed by 4 bases and 0 bases, with 12 bases remaining between them. The CDR3 region has the DNA TGTGCCAGCAGCCCCCGTCGAGGGTACCAAGAGACCCAGTACTTC. Protein: CASSPRRGYQETQYF.

The V call is TRBV7-9, the J call TRBJ2-1; 7 positions agree with TRBD2. Looked up from germline, CDR1 is SEHNR and CDR2 is FQNEAQ (reference sequence). The CDR3 spans 15 residues. Trimming took 0 bases from V and 9 from J; bases not matched to a gene: 8. CDR3 sequence (DNA): TGTGCCAGCAGCTTAGCGCTGGCGGGAGTAGGTGAGCAGTTCTTC. Encoded protein: CASSLALAGVGEQFF.

This clone was recorded only once. The chain employs TRBV11-2 and TRBJ2-1, with a weak D call TRBD1 (6 bases). Trimming left V 1 base short and J 6 bases short, with 13 bases between. From germline, CDR1 is SGHAT and CDR2 FQNNGV. CDR3 length: 15 amino acids. Written as DNA, the CDR3 is TGTGCCAGCAGCTTAGGGTCGGGACACTCCAATGAGCAGTTCTTC. It codes for CASSLGSGHSNEQFF.

The rearrangement joins TRBV5-3 to TRBJ2-1, with D tentatively TRBD2 (6 bases). TRBV5-3 is an ORF, and what it does is uncertain. There are 15 residues in the CDR3. V gave up 4 bases and J gave up 2 bases, with 13 bases separating them. The CDR3: CARSGTSSTYNEQFF. As DNA, the CDR3 is TGTGCCAGAAGCGGTACTAGCAGCACCTACAATGAGCAGTTCTTC.

This clone came up a few times. The chain couples TRBV27 to TRBJ1-1, with 7 bases aligning to TRBD1. The junction had 7 bases not matched to a gene; V was cut back by 6 bases and J by 3 bases. CDR3 size: 14 residues. Per the germline V gene, CDR1 is MNHEY and CDR2 is SMNVEV (reference sequence). CDR3 sequence: CASRRGGADTEAFF. The CDR3 coding sequence is TGTGCCAGCAGAAGAGGGGGCGCGGACACTGAAGCTTTCTTT.

The rearrangement links TRBV18 to TRBJ2-5, with D possibly TRBD1 on 6 matching bases. With 6 bases removed from V and 1 base from J, the gap between germline ends came to 15 bases. CDR1 KGHSH and CDR2 LQKENI come from the germline V gene. The CDR3 runs 15 residues. The CDR3 reads CASSGAGDLQETQYF. The DNA of the CDR3 is TGTGCCAGCTCGGGGGCAGGGGACCTCCAAGAGACCCAGTACTTC.

The chain has TRBV2 and TRBJ1-5, with D perhaps matching TRBD1 (5 bases). Per the germline V gene, CDR1 is SNHLY and CDR2 is FYNNEI. Trimming took off 6 bases at V and 2 bases at J, with 17 bases between the two ends. The CDR3 is made up of 16 amino acids. CDR3 sequence reads: CASRTGGDRGNQPQHF. As DNA, the CDR3 is TGTGCCAGCAGGACTGGAGGGGATCGTGGCAATCAGCCCCAGCATTTT.

This chain connects TRBV4-3 to TRBJ1-5; D is perhaps TRBD1 (5 bases). The CDR3 length is 14 residues. Trimming removed 4 bases at V and 2 bases at J, with 9 bases between. Germline assignment: CDR1 LGHNA and CDR2 YSLEER. Here the CDR3 DNA reads TGCGCCAGCAGCCGCAGGGTCGGCAATCAGCCCCAGCATTTT. This translates into CASSRRVGNQPQHF.

The V gene is TRBV5-1, the J gene TRBJ1-3; TRBD1 is a possible D gene (6 bases). The V end was cut by 1 base, the J end by 0 bases, with 8 bases between. Germline CDR1 reads SGHRS; CDR2 reads YFSETQ. The CDR3 totals 15 residues. The CDR3 is CASSLTGPSGNTIYF. CDR3 DNA: TGCGCCAGCAGCTTGACAGGGCCCTCTGGAAACACCATATATTTT.

The V call is TRBV18, the J call TRBJ1-6; no clear D. This CDR3 region has 13 residues. Looked up from germline, CDR1 is KGHSH and CDR2 is LQKENI. Trimming removed 0 bases at V and 10 bases at J, with 7 bases between. CDR3: CASSPPPPSPLHF. CDR3 in DNA: TGTGCCAGCTCACCACCTCCCCCGTCACCCCTCCACTTT.

This chain uses TRBV11-1 with TRBJ2-7; TRBD2 matches 8 bases. The CDR3 is made up of 13 amino acids. Per germline, CDR1 SGHAT and CDR2 FQDESV (reference sequence). V was pared by 5 bases and J by 6 bases, with 6 bases of the junction left unmatched. Here the CDR3 reads CASSLGLAREQYF. Written as DNA, the CDR3 is TGTGCCAGCAGCCTCGGACTAGCCCGCGAGCAGTACTTC.

The chain uses TRBV20-1 and TRBJ2-1; 9 bases map to TRBD2. Germline CDR1 is DFQATT and CDR2 is SNEGSKA (reference sequence). The CDR3 is 11 amino acids. J lost 10 bases, V lost 4 bases, and 2 bases had no gene match. The CDR3 protein is CSATGTSEQFF. CDR3 nucleotides: TGCAGTGCTACCGGGACTAGCGAGCAGTTCTTC.

The chain is built from TRBV5-4 and TRBJ2-4; 7 bases align to TRBD2. Per the germline V gene, CDR1 is SGHNT and CDR2 is YYREEE (reference sequence). The CDR3 is 17 amino acids. V lost 1 base to trimming and J lost 2 bases; unmatched junction nucleotides: 9. CDR3 sequence reads: CASSLKGGSLSKNIQYF. The CDR3 DNA reads as TGTGCCAGCAGCTTGAAGGGCGGGAGTTTGTCCAAAAACATTCAGTACTTC. Variable domain in full (rest from reference TRBV5-4 and TRBJ2-4): ETGVTQSPTHLIKTRGQQVTLRCSSQSGHNTVSWYQQALGQGPQFIFQYYREEENGRGNFPPRFSGLQFPNYSSELNVNALELDDSALYLCASSLKGGSLSKNIQYFGAGTRLSVL.

Worth noting for this clone: Distinct nucleotide sequences in the sample also encode this CDR3. CDR3 sequence: CASSLGTGYNEQFF. The DNA for the CDR3 is TGCGCCAGCAGCTTAGGGACAGGCTACAATGAGCAGTTCTTC. V and J are TRBV5-1 and TRBJ2-1; 8 nucleotides align to TRBD1. Germline CDR1 SGHRS, CDR2 YFSETQ. V dropped 2 bases and J dropped 3; count of bases not matched to a gene: 1. The CDR3 has 14 amino acids.

V and J are TRBV12-3 or TRBV12-4 and TRBJ2-7, with D possibly being TRBD2 (5 bases). CDR3 length: 13 amino acids. V was trimmed by 5 bases and J by 5 bases, leaving 13 bases between them. CDR3: CASSQLGWDEQYF. CDR3 nucleotides: TGTGCCAGCAGTCAACTAGGTTGGGACGAGCAGTACTTC.

This sequence joins TRBV4-1 and TRBJ2-5; 9 nucleotides match TRBD1. J was trimmed by 5 bases and V by 5 bases; bases with no gene match: 6. This CDR3 is built from 14 residues. Germline loops: CDR1 MGHRA, CDR2 YSYEKL. The DNA of the CDR3 is TGCGCCAGCAGCAAACAGGGGGCGCCGGAGACCCAGTACTTC. Residues: CASSKQGAPETQYF.

The V gene is TRBV29-1, the J gene TRBJ2-1; 7 positions match TRBD1. The V gene end was trimmed by 8 bases and the J gene end by 4 bases; junction bases not matched to a gene: 5. Germline CDR1 and CDR2: SQVTM and ANQGSEA. This CDR3 region has 12 residues. DNA for the CDR3: TGCAGCCTGTGGGACAGATACAATGAGCAGTTCTTC. It encodes CSLWDRYNEQFF.